This T cell receptor (beta chain) was identified in a study of Ad26.COV2.S vaccination and SARS-CoV-2 variants (dated by TCRdb to 2020 to 2022). Study-level background: Vaccine-arm donors came from COV1001, a multicentre, randomized, double-blind, placebo-controlled phase I-IIa trial of Ad26.COV2.S in healthy adults. Ad26.COV2.S was administered intramuscularly at 5 x 10^10 or 1 x 10^11 viral particles, either as a single shot or as two shots given 56 days apart. Sequencing of the TCRbeta repertoire served to evaluate the specificity and breadth of SARS-CoV-2-reactive T cell receptors following Ad26.COV2.S vaccination. The TCR-sequenced set comprised around 30 samples: roughly 19 Ad26.COV2.S vaccine recipients, 5 placebo recipients and 8 SARS-CoV-2 convalescent individuals. Trial participants were randomized into five groups of five, in which low-dose or high-dose Ad26.COV2.S was given once or twice, or placebo was given on both occasions. Investigators remained blinded to trial group allocation during experiments and outcome assessment.

The immunoSEQ Assay was used to sequence TCRbeta CDR3 regions. After extraction, genomic DNA underwent amplification by bias-controlled multiplex PCR, followed by high-throughput sequencing. Per the authors' processing: To quantify the absolute abundance of every unique TCRbeta CDR3 region, sequences were collapsed and filtered. T cell fraction was estimated by normalizing TCRbeta template counts to usable DNA, with usable DNA measured through amplification of reference genes found in all nucleated cells. Repertoire TCRs were annotated as SARS-CoV-2-specific by exact matching of V gene, CDR3 amino acid sequence and J gene to a known reactive TCR set. The reference SARS-CoV-2 TCR set came from MIRA and was filtered for enrichment in COVID-19-positive ImmuneCODE repertoires, removing public or cross-reactive TCRs. Using the MIRA antigens, annotated TCRs were further analysed by specific ORF or by position within an ORF. Breadth was defined as the number of annotated unique rearrangements divided by the total number of unique productive rearrangements, and depth was defined as the summed frequency of the annotated unique rearrangements. Two-sided Wilcoxon rank-sum tests were applied when comparing TCR breadth between groups. TCRdb took over this immuneACCESS table, retaining in-frame rearrangements with V and J assigned. Such tables are incomplete; in checked studies, under half of the missing clones stem from an unresolved V gene, and the remainder is unexplained. V, J and clone size were drawn from that table, and D and trimming were deduced from the DNA. Present in this sample are roughly 460,000 clones, about 88% of which were seen just once. 1.5% to 2% of the sample goes to the ten largest clones.

As to this clone: This receptor's antigen is unknown. Per-base qualities were not stored, and no clone one base away is much larger.

Overall study results and their limits: Compared with placebo recipients, Ad26.COV2.S recipients showed higher spike-specific TCR breadth (P = 0.0014). Vaccine and placebo recipients had similar non-spike TCR breadth, a finding consistent with the vaccine containing only spike. The study was not powered for comparison of responses between vaccine doses or regimens. After vaccination, substantial breadth of spike-specific CD8+ and CD4+ T cell responses was reported. It was noted by the authors that total T cell responses may have been underestimated by the TCR breadth and depth analyses.

Interpreted using the paper, the treatment or condition label stands for: roughly 20 received Ad26.COV2.S at low or high dose, single or two shots; 5 received placebo; per-sample allocation not given. Repertoires of vaccine and placebo recipients were sequenced from samples collected on day 63 after the first injection. Between 29 July and 7 August 2020, Cohort 1b enrolled some 25 adults aged 18-55 years at one site in Boston, USA. As a vaccine, Ad26.COV2.S was a replication-incompetent adenovirus type 26 vector that expressed a prefusion-stabilized SARS-CoV-2 spike protein derived from the original Wuhan strain. The receptor's source is a person aged 18 to 65 who received the Ad26.COV2.S COVID-19 vaccine or a placebo. This sample comprised peripheral blood, obtained in a trial of Ad26.COV2.S vaccine versus placebo.

The encoded CDR3 is CASSSQLGPGNTIYF. The nucleotide sequence reads TGTGCCAGCAGCAGTCAGTTGGGGCCTGGAAACACCATATATTTT. The chain couples TRBV7-2 to TRBJ1-3; the D segment could be TRBD1, given 5 matching bases. CDR1 and CDR2 were assigned from the germline V gene as SGHTA and FQGNSA. CDR3 length: 15 amino acids, cysteine to phenylalanine. Of all the DNA, just the CDR3 is kept, 45 bases in frame from base 1. A distance of 13 bases separates the germline ends of V and J, which lose 5 bases and 2 bases respectively.